A selection of T cell receptor beta chains follows, all from one sample in a study of cytomegalovirus exposure and HLA in healthy donors. Profiled with immunoSEQ multiplex PCR; TCRdb holds only in-frame clones, not every one. In the table there are some 200,000 clones, 82% of which are singletons. Source material: PBMCs. The receptors originated from a woman aged 40 to 55 in good health and CMV-seronegative. CDR3s include the opening cysteine and the closing phenylalanine or tryptophan. Fields, in order: D gene, V gene, J gene, clone size, CDR3 protein, CDR3 DNA. A D gene is named only where the DNA matches it firmly. A row's size may be missing; if present it is once, few, many or a size class.

d_gene: NA
v_gene: TRBV6-5
j_gene: TRBJ2-2
abundance: NA
CDR3aa: CASSTLGAPKLFF
CDR3nt: TGTGCCAGCAGTACCCTAGGCGCCCCTAAGCTGTTTTTT

d_gene: TRBD1
v_gene: TRBV6-1
j_gene: TRBJ2-7
abundance: NA
CDR3aa: CATQDRAYEQYF
CDR3nt: TGTGCCACCCAGGACAGGGCCTACGAGCAGTACTTC

d_gene: TRBD2
v_gene: TRBV27
j_gene: TRBJ2-7
abundance: few
CDR3aa: CASTPIISGRFSYEQYF
CDR3nt: TGTGCCAGCACCCCGATCATTAGCGGGAGATTCTCCTACGAGCAGTACTTC

d_gene: TRBD1
v_gene: TRBV28
j_gene: TRBJ1-3
abundance: NA
CDR3aa: CASSLPGQGGNTIYF
CDR3nt: TGTGCCAGCAGTTTACCCGGACAGGGAGGAAACACCATATATTTT

d_gene: TRBD1
v_gene: TRBV2
j_gene: TRBJ2-6
abundance: NA
CDR3aa: CASSGQGAGANVLTF
CDR3nt: TGTGCCAGCAGCGGACAGGGGGCTGGGGCCAACGTCCTGACTTTC

d_gene: TRBD2
v_gene: TRBV5-4
j_gene: TRBJ2-2
abundance: NA
CDR3aa: CASSLAPGLAGNIGELFF
CDR3nt: TGTGCCAGCAGCTTGGCCCCGGGACTAGCGGGAAACATCGGGGAGCTGTTTTTT

d_gene: TRBD2
v_gene: TRBV10-1
j_gene: TRBJ2-2
abundance: NA
CDR3aa: CASSEGLAGPNTGELFF
CDR3nt: TGCGCCAGCAGTGAGGGACTAGCGGGACCGAACACCGGGGAGCTGTTTTTT

d_gene: TRBD1
v_gene: TRBV6-4
j_gene: TRBJ2-2
abundance: few
CDR3aa: CASSPGQGSGELFF
CDR3nt: TGTGCCAGCAGTCCTGGACAGGGGTCCGGGGAGCTGTTTTTT

d_gene: NA
v_gene: TRBV30
j_gene: TRBJ1-3
abundance: NA
CDR3aa: CAWRTGGSGNTIYF
CDR3nt: TGTGCCTGGAGAACTGGGGGGTCTGGAAACACCATATATTTT

d_gene: TRBD2
v_gene: TRBV4-1
j_gene: TRBJ2-2
abundance: NA
CDR3aa: CASSKLAGVDTGELFF
CDR3nt: TGCGCCAGCAGCAAACTAGCGGGAGTTGACACCGGGGAGCTGTTTTTT

d_gene: NA
v_gene: TRBV5-1
j_gene: TRBJ2-3
abundance: NA
CDR3aa: CASSLAGSGSTDTQYF
CDR3nt: TGCGCCAGCAGCTTGGCGGGTAGCGGTAGCACAGATACGCAGTATTTT

d_gene: NA
v_gene: TRBV5-4
j_gene: TRBJ2-1
abundance: NA
CDR3aa: CASSMDSTEQFF
CDR3nt: TGTGCCAGCAGCATGGACTCCACTGAGCAGTTCTTC

d_gene: NA
v_gene: TRBV5-1
j_gene: TRBJ1-1
abundance: few
CDR3aa: CASRTGEVGGLNTEAFF
CDR3nt: TGCGCCAGCAGAACTGGCGAGGTAGGGGGTCTGAACACTGAAGCTTTCTTT

d_gene: TRBD2
v_gene: TRBV4-2
j_gene: TRBJ2-1
abundance: NA
CDR3aa: CASSQARGRAYNEQFF
CDR3nt: TGTGCCAGCAGCCAAGCTCGCGGGAGGGCGTACAATGAGCAGTTCTTC

d_gene: TRBD2
v_gene: TRBV18
j_gene: TRBJ2-2
abundance: NA
CDR3aa: CASSPRMSGRISGELFF
CDR3nt: TGTGCCAGCTCACCCAGGATGAGCGGGAGAATATCCGGGGAGCTGTTTTTT

d_gene: TRBD2
v_gene: TRBV13
j_gene: TRBJ2-7
abundance: NA
CDR3aa: CASSYLRASGRAVGEQYF
CDR3nt: TGTGCCAGCAGCTACCTCAGGGCTAGCGGGAGGGCCGTGGGCGAGCAGTACTTC

d_gene: NA
v_gene: TRBV6-6
j_gene: TRBJ2-2
abundance: once
CDR3aa: CASSSSRGSGELFF
CDR3nt: NA

d_gene: TRBD2
v_gene: TRBV7-9
j_gene: TRBJ2-2
abundance: NA
CDR3aa: CASSPRTSGMVYGELFF
CDR3nt: TGTGCCAGCAGCCCTAGGACTAGCGGGATGGTATACGGGGAGCTGTTTTTT

d_gene: NA
v_gene: TRBV7-3
j_gene: TRBJ2-1
abundance: NA
CDR3aa: CASSPLPPRDNEQFF
CDR3nt: TGTGCCAGCAGCCCTCTCCCCCCGAGGGACAATGAGCAGTTCTTC

d_gene: TRBD1
v_gene: TRBV9
j_gene: TRBJ1-2
abundance: NA
CDR3aa: CASSVGTGNQYGYTF
CDR3nt: TGTGCCAGCAGCGTAGGGACAGGGAACCAATATGGCTACACCTTC

d_gene: TRBD1
v_gene: TRBV7-2
j_gene: TRBJ2-2
abundance: NA
CDR3aa: CASSTGTGMTGELFF
CDR3nt: TGTGCCAGCAGCACTGGGACAGGGATGACCGGGGAGCTGTTTTTT

d_gene: TRBD1
v_gene: TRBV2
j_gene: TRBJ2-7
abundance: NA
CDR3aa: CASRTGDVSYEQYF
CDR3nt: TGTGCCAGCAGGACAGGGGACGTCTCCTACGAGCAGTACTTC

d_gene: NA
v_gene: TRBV7-8
j_gene: TRBJ1-1
abundance: NA
CDR3aa: CASSPRGAAEGTEAFF
CDR3nt: TGTGCCAGCAGCCCCCGAGGGGCTGCGGAGGGTACTGAAGCTTTCTTT

d_gene: NA
v_gene: TRBV19
j_gene: TRBJ1-2
abundance: NA
CDR3aa: CASSIGLGGDGYTF
CDR3nt: TGTGCCAGTAGTATCGGCCTAGGCGGAGATGGCTACACCTTC

d_gene: NA
v_gene: TRBV30
j_gene: TRBJ1-2
abundance: NA
CDR3aa: CAWRNSRGYGYTF
CDR3nt: TGTGCCTGGAGGAACAGTAGGGGCTATGGCTACACCTTC

d_gene: NA
v_gene: TRBV27
j_gene: TRBJ2-3
abundance: NA
CDR3aa: CASTFTSTDTQYF
CDR3nt: TGTGCCAGCACCTTCACTAGCACAGATACGCAGTATTTT